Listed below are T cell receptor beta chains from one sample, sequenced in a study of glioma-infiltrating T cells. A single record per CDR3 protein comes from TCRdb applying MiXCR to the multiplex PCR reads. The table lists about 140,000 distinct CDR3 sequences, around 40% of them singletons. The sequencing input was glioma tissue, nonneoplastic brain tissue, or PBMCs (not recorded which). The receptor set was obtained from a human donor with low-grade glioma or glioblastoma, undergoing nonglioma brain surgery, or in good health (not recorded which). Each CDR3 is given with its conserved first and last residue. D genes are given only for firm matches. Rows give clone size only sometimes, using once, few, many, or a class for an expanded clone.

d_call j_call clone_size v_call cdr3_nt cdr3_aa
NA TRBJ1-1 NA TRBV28 TGTGCCAGCATGCGGAACACTGAAGCTTTCTTT CASMRNTEAFF
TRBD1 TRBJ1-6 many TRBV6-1 TGTGCCAGCAGGCCCGGGACAGCTCATTCACCCCTCCACTTT CASRPGTAHSPLHF
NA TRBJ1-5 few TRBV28 TGTGCCAGCTTCGGGGGAGGGCCCCAGCATTTT CASFGGGPQHF
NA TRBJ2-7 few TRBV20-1 TGCAGTGCTACCCCCTCAGGGAGACCGGTCTACGAGCAGTACTTC CSATPSGRPVYEQYF
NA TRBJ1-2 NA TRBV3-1 TGTGCCAGCAGGCACGGGAACGGCTACACCTTC CASRHGNGYTF
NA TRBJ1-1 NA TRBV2 TGTGCCAGCAGTGAAGCGGAGGGAGGGGTCGATGCTTTCTTT CASSEAEGGVDAFF
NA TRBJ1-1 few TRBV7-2 TGTGCCAGCAGCTTATTAGCGAACACTGAAGCTTTCTTT CASSLLANTEAFF
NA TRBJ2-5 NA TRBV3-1 TGTGCCAGCAGCCACGGGACCGAAGAGACCCAGTACTTC CASSHGTEETQYF
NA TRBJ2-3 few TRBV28 TGTGCCAGCATAGGGGGGAACGGTGGAGCAGATACGCAGTATTTT CASIGGNGGADTQYF
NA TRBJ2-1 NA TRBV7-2 TGTGCCAGCAGCCGCCGGCAGGGACCCTACAATGAGCAGTTCTTC CASSRRQGPYNEQFF
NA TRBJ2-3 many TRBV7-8 TGTGCCAGCAGCTTACTGGGGCCAGATACGCAGTATTTT CASSLLGPDTQYF
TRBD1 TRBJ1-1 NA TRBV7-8 TGTGCCAGCAGCTCAAGGGCCGGGACAGGGGGCACTGAAGCTTTCTTT CASSSRAGTGGTEAFF
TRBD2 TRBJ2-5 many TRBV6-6 TGTGCCAGCAGTTACCGGGGGGGCCAAGAGACCCAGTACTTC CASSYRGGQETQYF
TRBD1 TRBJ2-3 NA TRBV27 TGTGCCAGCCGAACGACAGGGTCAGATACGCAGTATTTT CASRTTGSDTQYF
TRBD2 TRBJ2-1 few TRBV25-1 TGTGCCAGCAGTGGAGCGGGGGGACTCAATGAGCAGTTCTTC CASSGAGGLNEQFF
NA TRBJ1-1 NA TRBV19 TGTGCCAGTAGTACCCTCACTGGGGGGAACACTGAAGCTTTCTTT CASSTLTGGNTEAFF
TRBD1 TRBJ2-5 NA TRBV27 TGTGCCACCAGTGAAGGGACAGATAAGACCCAGTACTTC CATSEGTDKTQYF
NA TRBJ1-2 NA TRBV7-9 TGTGCCAGCAGCTCGGAAGTTGCGTCGGATGGCTACACCTTC CASSSEVASDGYTF
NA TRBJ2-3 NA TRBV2 TGTGCCAGCCAACTAGCTAGCCAGGGTACGCAGTATTTT CASQLASQGTQYF
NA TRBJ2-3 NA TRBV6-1 TGTGCCAGCAGTGAATCGGGGGAAACAGATACGCAGTATTTT CASSESGETDTQYF
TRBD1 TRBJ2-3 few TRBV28 TGTGCCAGCAGTTTTGGGACAGGGCGGACAGATACGCAGTATTTT CASSFGTGRTDTQYF
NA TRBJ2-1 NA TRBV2 TGTGCCAGCAGCGCAGGGCCGGTCTACGAGCAGTTCTTC CASSAGPVYEQFF
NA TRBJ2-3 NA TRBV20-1 TGCAGTGCACCGGGACTGACACAGAACACAGATACGCAGTATTTT CSAPGLTQNTDTQYF
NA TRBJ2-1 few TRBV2 TGTGCCAGCAGGGGAGACTCCGGTGAGCAGTTCTTC CASRGDSGEQFF
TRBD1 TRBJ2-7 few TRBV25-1 TGTGCCAGCAGTGACATCCGACAGGGGAATGAGCAGTACTTC CASSDIRQGNEQYF
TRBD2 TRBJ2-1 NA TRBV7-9 TGTGCCAGCAGCTCGACAAAGACTAGCGGGAGGGCGAGGTCCTACAATGAGCAGTTCTTC CASSSTKTSGRARSYNEQFF
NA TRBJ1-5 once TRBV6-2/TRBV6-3 TGTGCCAGCAGTTCCCGACAGATTAAATATATCAATCAGCCCCAGCATTTT CASSSRQIKYINQPQHF
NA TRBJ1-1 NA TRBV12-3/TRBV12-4 TGTGCCAGCAGCCTTGGTTGGGGTACTGAAGCTTTCTTT CASSLGWGTEAFF
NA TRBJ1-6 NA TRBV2 TGTGCCAGCGGTGCCGGGGCGAGCAATTCACCCCTCCACTTT CASGAGASNSPLHF
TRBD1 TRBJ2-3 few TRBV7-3 TGTGCCAGCAGCTCGCAGGGGGCGCGCACAGATACGCAGTATTTT CASSSQGARTDTQYF
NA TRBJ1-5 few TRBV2 TGTGCCAGCAGTAAAAGAGAGGATCAGCCCCAGCATTTT CASSKREDQPQHF
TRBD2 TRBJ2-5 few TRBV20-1 TGCAGTGCTAGAGTCCTAGCGGGCCTCCAAGAGACCCAGTACTTC CSARVLAGLQETQYF
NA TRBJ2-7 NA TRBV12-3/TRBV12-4 TGTGCCAGCAGTCTAAGACAGGATTTCTACGAGCAGTACTTC CASSLRQDFYEQYF
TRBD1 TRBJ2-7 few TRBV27 TGTGCCAGCAGTTTAACCGGGACAGGGTTGTATGTGCAGTACTTC CASSLTGTGLYVQYF
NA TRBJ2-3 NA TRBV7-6 TGTGCCAGCGCCCCTCTTCCTAGCACAGATACGCAGTATTTT CASAPLPSTDTQYF
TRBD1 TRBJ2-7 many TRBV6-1 TGTGCCAGCAGTGAAGACTCCGGGACAGGGGGAAAGCAACAGTACTTC CASSEDSGTGGKQQYF
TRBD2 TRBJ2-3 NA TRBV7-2 TGTGCCAGCAGCTCACTAGCGGTCACAGATACGCAGTATTTT CASSSLAVTDTQYF
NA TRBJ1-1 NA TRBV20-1 TGCAGTGCCAGAAGTGGAAACACTGAAGCTTTCTTT CSARSGNTEAFF
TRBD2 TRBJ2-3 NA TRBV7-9 TGTGCCGGCAGCTATCTTAGCGGGAGCACAGATACGCAGTATTTT CAGSYLSGSTDTQYF
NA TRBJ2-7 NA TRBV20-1 TGCAGTGCGGAGCCCCGGGACGGCTACGAGCAGTACTTC CSAEPRDGYEQYF
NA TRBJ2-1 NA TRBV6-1 TGTGCCAGCAGTGAAGCGGCCTACAATGAGCAGTTCTTC CASSEAAYNEQFF
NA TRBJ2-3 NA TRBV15 TGTGCCACCAGCAGAGGTGCAGAAGATACGCAGTATTTT CATSRGAEDTQYF
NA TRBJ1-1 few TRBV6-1 TGTGCCAGCAGCTATGGGACGTACACTGAAGCTTTCTTT CASSYGTYTEAFF
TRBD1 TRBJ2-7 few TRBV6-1 TGTGCCAGCAGTAAACAGGGGAACGAGCAGTACTTC CASSKQGNEQYF
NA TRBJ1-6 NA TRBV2 TGTGCCAGCACGAGGCAGGGCAATTCACCCCTCCACTTT CASTRQGNSPLHF
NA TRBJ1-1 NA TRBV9 TGTGCCAGCAGCGTAGGCATAGGCGCTGAAGCTTTCTTT CASSVGIGAEAFF